This T cell receptor beta chain was recovered during a study of cytomegalovirus exposure and HLA in healthy donors. General study results and limits: Cytomegalovirus-associated TCR beta chains were listed, numbering 164.

PCR used 60 Vbeta primers and 13 Jbeta primers. Profiling relied on immunoSEQ multiplex PCR, and the TCRdb table lists in-frame clones only, not all of them. The sample consists of 150,000 to 200,000 clones, 12% of them appearing once. This clone came up a few times. Its specificity is unknown. The TCR sequence derives from a man aged 45-65 years in good health and CMV-seropositive. The sequenced sample consisted of PBMCs.

CDR3 residues: CASSRSGEFYNEQFF. The CDR3 DNA reads as TGTGCCAGCAGCCGAAGCGGGGAGTTCTACAATGAGCAGTTCTTC. The chain recombines TRBV11-2 with TRBJ2-1; 7 positions match TRBD2. Germline V gene lookup returns CDR1 SGHAT and CDR2 FQNNGV. V was pared by 5 bases and J by 3 bases, with 7 bases of the junction left unmatched. The CDR3 loop spans 15 amino acids.